The 27 T cell receptor beta chains in this list originate from one sample, sequenced in a study of CD8+CD57+ T cells in acquired aplastic anemia. Profiling of TCR beta VDJ combinations and CDR3 sequences used genomic DNA as template. TCRdb redid the calling of the reads with MiXCR, one entry per CDR3 protein. The sample records 55,000 to 80,000 distinct CDR3 sequences, roughly half being singletons. The sequenced material came from sorted CD4+, CD8+, or CD8+CD57+ T cells (not recorded which) from PBMCs. The receptor source for this set is a human donor in good health, serving as a control.

Many counts were recorded for this clonotype. The CDR3 here is CASSESPGGNTEAFF. In DNA, the CDR3 is TGTGCCAGCAGTGAAAGCCCAGGGGGTAACACTGAAGCTTTCTTT. This chain connects TRBV6-1 to TRBJ1-1; 7 bases agree with TRBD1. This CDR3 region has 15 residues. Looked up from germline, CDR1 is MNHNS and CDR2 is SASEGT. The V gene end was trimmed by 2 bases and the J gene end by 2 bases; junction bases not matched to a gene: 5.

V usage is TRBV15 and J usage is TRBJ2-5, with a possible D match to TRBD2 (6 bases). CDR1 and CDR2 from the germline V gene are LNHNV and YYDKDF (reference sequence). CDR3 length: 16 amino acids. The V and J ends lost 4 bases and 5 bases respectively, with 20 bases between them. The CDR3 DNA reads as TGTGCCACCAGCACCGGGCGGGGACTGCCCTTGGAGACCCAGTACTTC. Translation gives CATSTGRGLPLETQYF.

The DNA of the CDR3 is TGCAGCGTTGTAGAAGGGGCCGGCTACACCTTC. The encoded protein is CSVVEGAGYTF. The chain links TRBV29-1 to TRBJ1-2, with a weak D call TRBD1 (5 bases). The CDR3 extends over 11 amino acids. Trimming removed 4 bases at V and 8 bases at J, with 11 bases between. The germline gives CDR1 SQVTM, CDR2 ANQGSEA.

Here the CDR3 reads CASSTQGAWTGELFF. In DNA form, the CDR3 reads TGTGCCAGTAGTACCCAGGGGGCTTGGACCGGGGAGCTGTTTTTT. This chain links TRBV19 with TRBJ2-2; 8 bases are a match to TRBD1. The ends lost 4 bases at V and 5 bases at J; junction bases unmatched: 6. This CDR3 comprises 15 residues. Looked up from germline, CDR1 is LNHDA and CDR2 is SQIVND (reference sequence). Complete variable domain (other parts from reference TRBV19 and TRBJ2-2): DGGITQSPKYLFRKEGQNVTLSCEQNLNHDAMYWYRQDPGQGLRLIYYSQIVNDFQKGDIAEGYSVSREKKESFPLTVTSAQKNPTAFYLCASSTQGAWTGELFFGEGSRLTVL.

This clonotype showed up just once. The chain carries TRBV5-4 and TRBJ2-7; D possibly uses TRBD1 or TRBD2 (6 bases each). The germline V and J ends were trimmed by 4 bases and 0 bases, with 14 bases remaining between them. This CDR3 comprises 15 residues. Germline assignment: CDR1 SGHNT and CDR2 YYREEE (reference sequence). DNA of the CDR3: TGTGCCAGCAGCCCCGACAGGACTAACTCCTACGAGCAGTACTTC. The encoded protein is CASSPDRTNSYEQYF.

As for this clonotype: At one end, the junction sequence differs from germline, possibly due to a read error. The chain employs TRBV9 and TRBJ2-5; perhaps TRBD2 as D (6 bases). The CDR3 has 15 residues. Germline CDR1 and CDR2: SGDLS and YYNGEE. The CDR3 nucleotides are TGTGCCAGCAGCGGTCAACTAGCAGGAGAGGAGACCCGGTACTTC. Protein: CASSGQLAGEETRYF.

This clonotype has more than one count but fewer than ten. The chain links TRBV25-1 to TRBJ2-7, with D perhaps assigned TRBD1 or TRBD2 (5 bases each). Germline CDR1 MGHDK, CDR2 SYGVNS. V dropped 2 bases and J dropped 0 bases, with 11 bases sitting between them. CDR3 length: 15 residues. This chain's CDR3 is CASSEAEGSSYEQYF. CDR3 bases: TGTGCCAGCAGTGAAGCCGAGGGGAGCTCCTACGAGCAGTACTTC.

The V and J genes are TRBV7-2 and TRBJ2-1; 10 bases are a match to TRBD2. From germline, CDR1 is SGHTA and CDR2 FQGNSA. The CDR3 is 15 amino acids. With 0 bases clipped from V and 7 bases from J, the junction kept 3 bases outside the gene matches. The CDR3 DNA sequence: TGTGCCAGCAGCTTAGCACTAGCGGGGTGGAATGAGCAGTTCTTC. As protein: CASSLALAGWNEQFF.

This clonotype was observed a handful of times. This sequence joins TRBV24-1 and TRBJ1-2; no reliable D call. The germline V and J ends were trimmed by 5 bases and 0 bases, with 15 bases remaining between them. The CDR3 runs to 16 residues. The germline CDR1 and CDR2 sequences are KGHDR and SFDVKD. The CDR3 is CATSARDSLTNYGYTF. CDR3 nucleotide sequence: TGTGCCACCAGTGCTAGAGATTCATTAACTAACTATGGCTACACCTTC.

For the CDR3, the DNA is TGTGCCACCAGCAGAGATCACGAGCGGGGGAATACAGATACGCAGTATTTT. Protein: CATSRDHERGNTDTQYF. The gene calls are TRBV15 and TRBJ2-3; 8 bases agree with TRBD2. J was trimmed by 3 bases and V by 0 bases; bases with no gene match: 8. From germline, CDR1 is LNHNV and CDR2 YYDKDF (reference sequence). The CDR3 totals 17 residues.

The V call is TRBV9, the J call TRBJ1-2; D is unclear. There are 11 residues in the CDR3. Germline assignment: CDR1 SGDLS and CDR2 YYNGEE. The V end lost 2 bases, the J end lost 4 bases, and 3 bases lay between the germline ends. The CDR3 nucleotides are TGTGCCAGCAGCGTTTTCTATGGCTACACCTTC. Translation: CASSVFYGYTF.

This clonotype has more than one count but fewer than ten. This chain uses TRBV19 with TRBJ1-2, with TRBD1 as a possible D gene (5 bases). CDR3 length: 14 residues. V shed 7 bases and J shed 0 bases, with 12 bases lying between them. Germline lookup yields CDR1 LNHDA and CDR2 SQIVND (reference sequence). The CDR3 protein is CASTRGDTNYGYTF. In DNA, the CDR3 is TGTGCCAGTACCCGGGGCGATACTAACTATGGCTACACCTTC.

This clonotype has a count of ten or more. V usage is TRBV6-1 and J usage is TRBJ2-7, with 9 positions matching TRBD2. The length of the CDR3 is 14 residues. V lost 6 bases to trimming and J lost 6 bases; unmatched junction nucleotides: 9. The germline V gene encodes CDR1 MNHNS and CDR2 SASEGT. CDR3: CASRTPGLAFEQYF. The CDR3 DNA follows: TGTGCCAGCAGAACCCCTGGACTAGCGTTCGAGCAGTACTTC.

A few counts support this clonotype. This CDR3 is CASSEKWGYSYEQYF. CDR3 sequence (DNA): TGTGCCAGCAGTGAAAAGTGGGGTTACTCCTACGAGCAGTACTTC. The rearrangement joins TRBV25-1 to TRBJ2-7, with D unresolved. V was trimmed by 2 bases and J by 0 bases, leaving 11 bases between them. CDR3 size: 15 residues. CDR1 and CDR2 (germline): MGHDK, SYGVNS.

The V gene is TRBV19, the J gene TRBJ2-7, with D perhaps TRBD2 (5 bases). This CDR3 is built from 12 residues. The ends were cut back, 6 bases at V and 2 bases at J, with 8 bases in the middle. From germline, CDR1 is LNHDA and CDR2 SQIVND (reference sequence). CDR3 sequence: CASRGVTYEQYF. The CDR3 nucleotides are TGTGCCAGTAGGGGAGTAACCTACGAGCAGTACTTC.

Many counts were recorded for this clonotype. The CDR3 DNA is TGTGCCACCAATCGGGGGGGGTTTTTACTCCCCTACGAGCAGTACTTC. The encoded protein is CATNRGGFLLPYEQYF. The chain has TRBV27 and TRBJ2-7, with 8 bases identical to TRBD2. Germline-derived CDR1 and CDR2 are MNHEY and SMNVEV (reference sequence). The CDR3 has 16 residues. Trimming cost V 10 bases and J 2 bases; bases outside gene matches: 16.

This clonotype was recorded a few times. This rearrangement joins TRBV5-1 to TRBJ1-1; 7 nucleotides agree with TRBD1. This CDR3 spans 13 amino acids. In germline, CDR1 is SGHRS, CDR2 YFSETQ. With V trimmed by 0 bases and J by 7 bases, 3 bases remained unmatched. DNA for the CDR3: TGCGCCAGCAGCTTGGAGGGACAGCATGAAGCTTTCTTT. Translated, it gives CASSLEGQHEAFF.

The chain is built from TRBV20-1 and TRBJ2-7; D remains ambiguous. Germline V gene sequence: CDR1 DFQATT, CDR2 SNEGSKA (reference sequence). The V and J ends lost 2 bases and 5 bases respectively, with 7 bases between them. CDR3 length equals 11 residues. The CDR3 sequence: CSARRRDEQYF. The CDR3 coding sequence is TGCAGTGCTAGACGTCGGGACGAGCAGTACTTC.

About this clonotype: A much larger clone lies a single base off, so this may be a read error. V is TRBV27 and J is TRBJ2-3, with TRBD1 identical over 7 bases. This CDR3 has 16 amino acids. Germline V gene lookup returns CDR1 MNHEY and CDR2 SMNVEV (reference sequence). This chain's CDR3 is CASSLGTAFGTGTQYF. The CDR3 coding sequence is TGTGCCAGCAGTCTCGGGACAGCCTTTGGCACAGGTACGCAGTATTTT.

In its sample, this clonotype was seen a few times. The rearrangement uses TRBV10-3 and TRBJ1-5; tentatively, D is TRBD1 (5 bases). The CDR3 has 12 amino acids. Trimming took off 6 bases at V and 5 bases at J, with 8 bases between the two ends. Germline V gene data show CDR1 as ENHRY and CDR2 as SYGVKD. The CDR3 DNA is TGTGCCATCAGCGCCAGGGATCAGCCCCAGCATTTT. It codes for CAISARDQPQHF.

The V call is TRBV15, the J call TRBJ2-3, with 9 nucleotides matching TRBD1. The CDR3 covers 18 residues. V shed 0 bases and J 2 bases; nucleotides not matched to a gene: 9. Germline V gene sequence: CDR1 LNHNV, CDR2 YYDKDF (reference sequence). This CDR3 reads CATSRDRTGTGHTDTQYF. Written as DNA, the CDR3 is TGTGCCACCAGCAGAGATCGTACCGGGACAGGGCACACAGATACGCAGTATTTT.

The rearrangement joins TRBV10-3 to TRBJ2-7; 10 nucleotides line up with TRBD2. Trimming removed 4 bases from V and 1 base from J; junction bases left unmatched: 10. Germline loops: CDR1 ENHRY, CDR2 SYGVKD. This CDR3 spans 17 amino acids. The CDR3 DNA is TGTGCCATCAGTGGGGATCATAGCGGGGGGACGTCCTACGAGCAGTACTTC. Translation: CAISGDHSGGTSYEQYF.

The chain combines TRBV13 with TRBJ2-7; TRBD1 matches 11 bases. Germline V gene sequence: CDR1 PRHDT, CDR2 FYEKMQ (reference sequence). J was trimmed by 3 bases and V by 3 bases; bases with no gene match: 7. The CDR3 totals 16 residues. CDR3 in amino acids: CASSLGTGGPNYEQYF. The DNA of the CDR3 is TGTGCCAGCAGCTTGGGGACAGGGGGTCCCAACTACGAGCAGTACTTC.

Here the CDR3 reads CASSLAGDGELFF. Written as DNA, the CDR3 is TGTGCCAGCAGCTTAGCGGGAGACGGGGAGCTGTTTTTT. The rearrangement links TRBV2 to TRBJ2-2; 9 bases fit TRBD2. V was clipped by 6 bases and J by 7 bases; unmatched bases: 3. Germline V lookup: CDR1 SNHLY, CDR2 FYNNEI. This CDR3 contains 13 residues.

The chain employs TRBV29-1 and TRBJ2-7; TRBD2 might be the D (6 bases). V lost 0 bases to trimming and J lost 3 bases, with 6 bases between them. Germline CDR1 and CDR2: SQVTM and ANQGSEA. The CDR3 has 12 residues. The CDR3 nucleotides read TGCAGCGTTGAAGAGCGGGGCTACGAGCAGTACTTC. It encodes CSVEERGYEQYF.

The J gene is TRBJ2-7, the V gene TRBV7-2; D unresolved. From germline, CDR1 is SGHTA and CDR2 FQGNSA. The CDR3 runs 16 residues. Trimming cost V 0 bases and J 4 bases, with 16 bases left between them. CDR3 protein: CASSLAPTTYLYEQYF. CDR3 bases: TGTGCCAGCAGCTTAGCTCCTACCACCTACTTATACGAGCAGTACTTC. Based on the CDR3 plus reference TRBV7-2 and TRBJ2-7, the full variable domain is GAGVSQSPSNKVTEKGKDVELRCDPISGHTALYWYRQSLGQGLEFLIYFQGNSAPDKSGLPSDRFSAERTGGSVSTLTIQRTQQEDSAVYLCASSLAPTTYLYEQYFGPGTRLTVT.

CDR3 sequence reads: CASSLAGTGRSEQYF. CDR3 sequence (DNA): TGCGCCAGCAGCTTGGCCGGGACAGGGAGGTCCGAGCAGTACTTC. The chain combines TRBV5-1 with TRBJ2-5; 9 nucleotides agree with TRBD1. The J call may be incorrect, as the DNA end agrees better with TRBJ2-7. CDR1 and CDR2 from the germline V gene are SGHRS and YFSETQ. There are 15 residues in the CDR3.